This T cell receptor beta chain was found in a study of shared clonotypes between healthy human individuals. About the research overall: Per donor, CD8 memory used one plate, CD8 naive used two, CD4 memory used three and CD4 naive used three. Broader study findings: The sharing of 4.5% to 5% of naive CD4 clonotypes was seen across a handful of donors. Naive subsets generally exceeded memory subsets in estimated richness.

Germline V gene sequence: CDR1 MNHNY, CDR2 SVGAGI (reference sequence). V was pared by 2 bases and J by 3 bases, with 10 bases between. This CDR3 has 14 amino acids. Clones were sequenced by immunoSEQ multiplex PCR, and TCRdb holds only the in-frame ones, with some missing. The sample gives some 2.4 million clones, over 85% of which show up once; about 0.39% is in the top ten. There were only Caucasian adults among the donors, and all lived in Nashville, Tennessee. Of note for this clone: Its antigen remains unidentified.

V is TRBV6-6 and J is TRBJ1-2, with D possibly being TRBD1 (5 bases). The source of this sequence is a man between 18 and 35 years old in good health. Some clones in this sample may be carry-over from other donors' samples. What was sequenced was naive CD4+ T cells from PBMCs. Indicated subset: CD45RA+ positively selected. CDR3 in DNA: TGTGCCAGCAGTTACAGGGGAAGGGACTATGGCTACACCTTC. It yields the protein CASSYRGRDYGYTF.